A single sample gave rise to the 12 T cell receptor beta chains below, sequenced in a study of coeliac disease. Produced via immunoSEQ multiplex PCR; TCRdb's table is partial and in-frame only. Of 3,000 to 3,500 clones in the sample, 55% to 65% are singletons; the top ten hold 17%. The sample comprised lymphocytes from the gut lamina propria. The receptors were sampled from a woman in her 50s without celiac disease.

The table lists this clone with a few counts. The chain couples TRBV7-6 to TRBJ1-5; the match to TRBD1 covers 9 bases. V dropped 4 bases and J dropped 7; count of bases not matched to a gene: 5. CDR1 is SGHVS and CDR2 is FNYEAQ in the germline V gene. CDR3 length equals 14 residues. Here the CDR3 reads CASSSTGGGQPQHF. The CDR3 DNA follows: TGTGCCAGCAGCTCTACAGGGGGCGGACAGCCCCAGCATTTT.

The rearrangement uses TRBV27 and TRBJ2-7; TRBD2 matches at 7 bases. The V gene end was trimmed by 2 bases and the J gene end by 2 bases; junction bases not matched to a gene: 6. The CDR3 sequence is 15 residues long. Germline loops: CDR1 MNHEY, CDR2 SMNVEV (reference sequence). The CDR3 here is CASSLIGDYPYEQYF. For the CDR3, the DNA is TGTGCCAGCAGTTTAATAGGGGACTATCCCTACGAGCAGTACTTC.

This clone was seen only a few times. The chain couples TRBV7-7 to TRBJ2-2, with 9 positions matching TRBD1. The CDR3 has 14 residues. Germline V gives CDR1 SSHAT, CDR2 FNYEAQ (reference sequence). V was pared by 5 bases and J by 4 bases, with 2 bases of the junction left unmatched. CDR3 sequence reads: CASSAGQGTGELFF. DNA of the CDR3: TGTGCCAGCAGCGCGGGACAGGGCACCGGGGAGCTGTTTTTT.

This clone was detected a few times. The chain links TRBV6-6 to TRBJ2-7; D possibly corresponds to TRBD1 (6 bases). Germline CDR1 MNHNY, CDR2 SVGAGI (reference sequence). This CDR3 is built from 15 residues. V lost 6 bases, J lost 3 bases, and 18 bases lay in between. CDR3 in DNA: TGTGCCAGCAGCCCGATCCGGACAGCCCGCTACGAGCAGTACTTC. Translation gives CASSPIRTARYEQYF.

This clone was detected a few times. The chain couples TRBV30 to TRBJ2-3; unclear D gene. From germline, CDR1 is GTSNPN and CDR2 SVGIG (reference sequence). The CDR3 contains 15 residues. Trimming left V 3 bases short and J 5 bases short, with 18 bases between. The CDR3 protein is CAWRRPGSRQDTQYF. The CDR3, as DNA: TGTGCCTGGAGGCGCCCCGGGTCGCGGCAAGATACGCAGTATTTT.

The chain is built from TRBV5-1 and TRBJ2-7, with 11 bases aligning to TRBD1. Germline V gene lookup returns CDR1 SGHRS and CDR2 YFSETQ. This CDR3 has 14 amino acids. With V trimmed by 8 bases and J by 3 bases, 7 bases remained unmatched. The CDR3, as DNA: TGCGCCAGTTTTCCCGGGACAGGGGGCTACGAGCAGTACTTC. Protein product: CASFPGTGGYEQYF.

The genes are TRBV11-2 and TRBJ1-2; D unclear. Per germline, CDR1 SGHAT and CDR2 FQNNGV. V dropped 0 bases and J dropped 4 bases, with 9 bases sitting between them. CDR3 length: 14 amino acids. The CDR3 sequence is CASSLEGTVYGYTF. CDR3 DNA sequence: TGTGCCAGCAGCTTAGAGGGCACTGTCTATGGCTACACCTTC. The whole variable domain, remainder taken from reference TRBV11-2 and TRBJ1-2, is EAGVAQSPRYKIIEKRQSVAFWCNPISGHATLYWYQQILGQGPKLLIQFQNNGVVDDSQLPKDRFSAERLKGVDSTLKIQPAKLEDSAVYLCASSLEGTVYGYTFGSGTRLTVV.

CDR3 loop: CASSVSGGPTYEQYF. The DNA of the CDR3 is TGTGCCAGTAGTGTAAGCGGGGGGCCCACCTACGAGCAGTACTTC. V and J are TRBV19 and TRBJ2-7; the match to TRBD2 covers 9 bases. CDR1 LNHDA and CDR2 SQIVND come from the germline V gene (reference sequence). CDR3 length equals 15 residues. With V trimmed by 5 bases and J by 2 bases, 7 bases remained unmatched.

In this sample, this clone is large. The chain employs TRBV30 and TRBJ2-7; D is undetermined. This CDR3 has 12 amino acids. Germline V gene lookup returns CDR1 GTSNPN and CDR2 SVGIG (reference sequence). Trimming cost V 1 base and J 6 bases, with 10 bases left between them. The CDR3 reads CAWSANHGEQYF. The CDR3 DNA follows: TGTGCCTGGAGTGCAAACCACGGCGAGCAGTACTTC.

The CDR3 reads CASSNNGAVVRAFF. CDR3 coding DNA: TGTGCCAGCAGCAACAATGGGGCAGTCGTTAGGGCTTTCTTT. The J gene is TRBJ1-1, the V gene TRBV27; the D gene is possibly TRBD1 (5 bases). Trimming removed 6 bases from V and 11 bases from J, with 22 bases in between. The CDR3 runs 14 residues. Germline lookup yields CDR1 MNHEY and CDR2 SMNVEV (reference sequence).

The chain combines TRBV6-1 with TRBJ1-2; tentatively, D is TRBD1 (5 bases). Looked up from germline, CDR1 is MNHNS and CDR2 is SASEGT. The CDR3 runs 15 residues. V was trimmed by 4 bases and J by 0 bases, leaving 12 bases between them. This CDR3 reads CASSVTRVANYGYTF. In nucleotides, the CDR3 is TGTGCCAGCAGTGTTACCAGGGTAGCTAACTATGGCTACACCTTC.

The chain recombines TRBV7-9 with TRBJ1-1; no definite D call. The CDR3 totals 15 residues. Germline-derived CDR1 and CDR2 are SEHNR and FQNEAQ (reference sequence). Trimming removed 3 bases from V and 5 bases from J, with 16 bases in between. The DNA of the CDR3 is TGTGCCAGCAGCTTGGGCGACCCAGGTCGGACTGAAGCTTTCTTT. Translation gives CASSLGDPGRTEAFF.